These 17 T cell receptor beta chains were sequenced from one sample in a study of vaccination effects on CD4 cells after COVID-19. No antigens are known for them. Sequencing was performed with immunoSEQ multiplex PCR; in TCRdb, only in-frame clones are kept and a portion is missing. The data hold about 65,000 clones, with more than 70% observed a single time. Before sequencing, viral peptide pools were used by the ViraFEST assay to expand antigen-specific CD4+ T cells. Culturing for around 10 days preceded CD4+ T cell isolation. Prior SARS-CoV-2 infection was absent in the vaccine recipients, as shown by negative nucleocapsid antibodies. Sequencing was performed on CD4+ T cells from PBMCs cultured with HCoV-NL63 spike peptides, taken before COVID-19 vaccination. Receptor source: a human donor who received a COVID-19 vaccine.

The V call is TRBV6-1, the J call TRBJ2-7; D unclear. The V gene lost 2 bases and the J gene lost 7 bases, with 12 bases spanning the gap. Looked up from germline, CDR1 is MNHNS and CDR2 is SASEGT. The CDR3 sequence is 13 residues long. CDR3 bases: TGTGCCAGCAGTGAACGTGGGGTCCGGGAGCAGTACGTC. It is translated as CASSERGVREQYV.

The V call is TRBV9, the J call TRBJ1-2, with 10 bases lining up with TRBD1. The germline V gene has CDR1 SGDLS and CDR2 YYNGEE. The CDR3 runs 16 residues. After removal of 4 bases from V and 4 bases from J, the junction contained 10 bases not matched to a gene. Written as DNA, the CDR3 is TGTGCCAGCAGCAACTCCGGGACAGGGGATTTCTATGGCTACACCTTC. Translated: CASSNSGTGDFYGYTF.

This clone was observed a handful of times. J is TRBJ1-5 and V is TRBV2; the D is unclear. CDR1 is SNHLY and CDR2 is FYNNEI in the germline V gene. V lost 6 bases and J lost 4, with 13 bases in between. The CDR3 consists of 14 residues. Here the CDR3 DNA reads TGTGCCAGCAGGGTTGCCGGGGTAAATCAGCCCCAGCATTTT. Protein product: CASRVAGVNQPQHF.

This clone appeared once. The chain links TRBV5-1 to TRBJ2-6, with D uncertain. The CDR3 is made up of 16 amino acids. Trimming shortened V by 4 bases and J by 1 base, and 12 bases separated the two germline ends. CDR1 is SGHRS, CDR2 YFSETQ, per germline. The CDR3 is CASSLGLESGANVLTF. CDR3 bases: TGCGCCAGCAGCCTTGGGTTAGAATCTGGGGCCAACGTCCTGACTTTC.

The V call is TRBV6-6, the J call TRBJ2-7, with D perhaps matching TRBD1 or TRBD2 (5 bases each). This CDR3 comprises 14 residues. CDR1 is MNHNY, CDR2 SVGAGI, per germline (reference sequence). The V end was cut by 6 bases, the J end by 1 base, with 13 bases between. The CDR3 spells CASSPRGRSYEQYV. In DNA form, the CDR3 reads TGTGCCAGCAGCCCACGGGGACGGTCCTACGAGCAGTACGTC.

The rearrangement uses TRBV6-1 and TRBJ2-2; D not certain. This CDR3 has 16 residues. V was cut by 1 base and J by 5 bases, with 14 bases left in between. Germline V CDR1 and CDR2: MNHNS, SASEGT. CDR3: CASSEVRATGTGELFF. The CDR3 nucleotides read TGTGCCAGCAGTGAAGTTAGGGCTACGGGTACCGGGGAGCTGTTTTTT.

The rearrangement uses TRBV7-8 and TRBJ2-5, with unresolved D. Germline lookup yields CDR1 SGHVS and CDR2 FQNEAQ. This CDR3 is 14 amino acids long. V was pared by 5 bases and J by 1 base, with 11 bases between. As DNA, the CDR3 is TGTGCCAGCAGCCCCAGCAGAGCCCAAGAGACCCAGTACTTC. This codes for CASSPSRAQETQYF. The full variable domain, completed using reference TRBV7-8 and TRBJ2-5, is GAGVSQSPRYKVAKRGQDVALRCDPISGHVSLFWYQQALGQGPEFLTYFQNEAQLDKSGLPSDRFFAERPEGSVSTLKIQRTQQEDSAVYLCASSPSRAQETQYFGPGTRLLVL.

The rearrangement joins TRBV24-1 to TRBJ2-1; no reliable D call. Germline V gene data show CDR1 as KGHDR and CDR2 as SFDVKD. The CDR3 has 14 residues. V was trimmed by 5 bases and J by 6 bases, leaving 13 bases between them. CDR3 loop: CATSVKVTPNEQFF. The CDR3 DNA reads TGTGCCACCAGTGTTAAGGTAACCCCCAATGAGCAGTTCTTC.

In regard to this clone: Other DNA sequences in the same sample also yield this CDR3. The chain has TRBV7-3 and TRBJ2-3; maybe TRBD2 (5 bases). The CDR3 sequence is 15 residues long. V was shortened by 1 base and J by 2 bases, with 10 bases between the two germline ends. Germline CDR1 and CDR2: SGHTA and FQGTGA. The CDR3 DNA reads TGTGCCAGCAGCTTAAGGGGAGACCCCACAGATACGCAGTATTTT. It translates to CASSLRGDPTDTQYF.

This clone was detected a few times. This chain's CDR3 is CAWSGLAGVGGELFF. CDR3 DNA: TGTGCCTGGAGCGGTCTAGCGGGGGTGGGCGGGGAGCTGTTTTTT. The rearrangement links TRBV30 to TRBJ2-2; 10 bases agree with TRBD2. CDR3 length: 15 amino acids. V lost 3 bases, J lost 7 bases, and 8 bases stayed unmatched. Germline V gives CDR1 GTSNPN, CDR2 SVGIG (reference sequence).

The chain carries TRBV7-2 and TRBJ1-2; no definite D call. V was trimmed by 2 bases and J by 8 bases, leaving 12 bases between them. This CDR3 has 13 residues. The germline V gene encodes CDR1 SGHTA and CDR2 FQGNSA. The DNA of the CDR3 is TGTGCCAGCAGCTTAATAGAGGGAAGGGGCTACACCTTC. It encodes CASSLIEGRGYTF.

The DNA for the CDR3 is TGCGCCAGCAGCCAAGAACCTAGCAATCAGCCCCAGCATTTT. Encoded protein: CASSQEPSNQPQHF. The chain recombines TRBV4-3 with TRBJ1-5; no clear D gene. CDR1 LGHNA and CDR2 YSLEER come from the germline V gene. V lost 0 bases to trimming and J lost 0 bases, with 3 bases between them. The CDR3 spans 14 residues.

This clone was seen just once. The chain joins TRBV5-1 to TRBJ1-1; a weak D match, TRBD1 (6 bases). This CDR3 is 14 amino acids long. Trimming left V 7 bases short and J 1 base short, with 14 bases between. Per germline, CDR1 SGHRS and CDR2 YFSETQ. The CDR3 DNA reads TGCGCCAGCTCACGACAGGATCAGAACACTGAAGCTTTCTTT. Translation gives CASSRQDQNTEAFF.

The J gene is TRBJ2-5, the V gene TRBV12-3 or TRBV12-4; the match to TRBD1 covers 7 bases. The ends lost 4 bases at V and 5 bases at J; junction bases unmatched: 4. This CDR3 spans 13 amino acids. The CDR3 loop is CASSWDSSETQYF. CDR3 DNA sequence: TGTGCCAGCAGTTGGGACAGTAGTGAGACCCAGTACTTC.

The chain combines TRBV7-2 with TRBJ2-5, with 11 bases fitting TRBD1. V was clipped by 5 bases and J by 1 base; unmatched bases: 3. Germline CDR1 SGHTA, CDR2 FQGNSA. This CDR3 has 15 amino acids. The CDR3 reads CASSLGTGGQETQYF. The CDR3 region has the DNA TGTGCCAGCAGCCTAGGGACAGGGGGCCAAGAGACCCAGTACTTC.

The rearrangement links TRBV6-5 to TRBJ1-2; D remains unclear. Germline V lookup: CDR1 MNHEY, CDR2 SVGAGI. This CDR3 has 16 amino acids. The ends were cut back, 0 bases at V and 7 bases at J, with 18 bases in the middle. CDR3 nucleotide sequence: TGTGCCAGCAGTTACTCGACGGTCAGCGGCCAGCGTGGCTACACCTTC. Protein: CASSYSTVSGQRGYTF.

The chain combines TRBV5-4 with TRBJ1-3; TRBD1 matches at 8 bases. The V segment lost 3 bases and the J segment 0 bases; nucleotides outside the gene matches: 2. Per the germline V gene, CDR1 is SGHNT and CDR2 is YYREEE (reference sequence). The CDR3 length is 15 residues. The CDR3 loop reads CASSWDRSSGNTIYF. For the CDR3, the DNA is TGTGCCAGCAGCTGGGACAGGAGCTCTGGAAACACCATATATTTT. The variable domain in full, completed from reference TRBV5-4 and TRBJ1-3, reads ETGVTQSPTHLIKTRGQQVTLRCSSQSGHNTVSWYQQALGQGPQFIFQYYREEENGRGNFPPRFSGLQFPNYSSELNVNALELDDSALYLCASSWDRSSGNTIYFGEGSWLTVV.